This T cell receptor (beta chain) was sequenced during a study of blood T cell repertoires in COVID-19. Study-wide background: The United States, Italy and Spain provided the acute and convalescent COVID-19 samples. Sample material is recorded as cDNA or gDNA derived from T cells, B-cell-depleted T cells, or PBMCs.

As processed by the authors: By means of reference gene primer amplification, nucleated cell counts were estimated. Clones were sequenced by immunoSEQ multiplex PCR, and TCRdb holds only the in-frame ones, with some missing. V and J calls and clone size come straight from that table; D and trimming were deduced from the DNA. The sample has about 100,000 clones, about 80% seen once. Germline trimming cut 7 bases from V and 2 bases from J; bases unmatched to any gene: 8. This CDR3 is built from 15 residues. In germline, CDR1 is MDHEN, CDR2 SYDVKM. The chain links TRBV28 to TRBJ1-5; 7 bases are shared with TRBD1. The TCR comes from a woman in her seventies with acute or convalescent COVID-19. The sample was peripheral blood. CDR3 residues: CASKAGGYGNQPQHF. The CDR3 region has the DNA TGTGCCAGCAAGGCAGGGGGATATGGCAATCAGCCCCAGCATTTT. The variable domain in full, completed from reference TRBV28 and TRBJ1-5, reads DVKVTQSSRYLVKRTGEKVFLECVQDMDHENMFWYRQDPGLGLRLIYFSYDVKMKEKGDIPEGYSVSREKKERFSLILESASTNQTSMYLCASKAGGYGNQPQHFGDGTRLSIL.